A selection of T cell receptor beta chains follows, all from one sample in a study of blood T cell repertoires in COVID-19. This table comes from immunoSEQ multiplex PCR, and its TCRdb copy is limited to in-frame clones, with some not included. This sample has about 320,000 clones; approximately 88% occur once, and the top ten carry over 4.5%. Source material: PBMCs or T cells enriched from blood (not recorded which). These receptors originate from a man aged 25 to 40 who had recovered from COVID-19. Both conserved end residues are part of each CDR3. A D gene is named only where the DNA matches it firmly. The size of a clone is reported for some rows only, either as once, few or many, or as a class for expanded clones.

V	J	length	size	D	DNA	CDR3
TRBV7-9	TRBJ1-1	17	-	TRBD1	TGTGCCAGCAGCTTGGGACAGGGGGGGATTTGGGACACTGAAGCTTTCTTT	CASSLGQGGIWDTEAFF
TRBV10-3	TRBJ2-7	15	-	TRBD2	TGTGCCATCAGGTTAGCGGGGGGCCCCTCCTACGAGCAGTACTTC	CAIRLAGGPSYEQYF
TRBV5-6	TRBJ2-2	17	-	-	TGTGCCAGCAGCTTGTGGATCGCAGGGATGAACACCGGGGAGCTGTTTTTT	CASSLWIAGMNTGELFF
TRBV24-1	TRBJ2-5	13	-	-	TGTGCCACCAGTGAACGGAGACAAGAGACCCAGTACTTC	CATSERRQETQYF
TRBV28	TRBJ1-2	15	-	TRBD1	TGTGCCAGCAATCAGGAACAAACAGGGGTGGGTGGCTACACCTTC	CASNQEQTGVGGYTF
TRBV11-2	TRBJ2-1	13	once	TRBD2	TGTGCCAGCAGCGTGGGGACTATGGATGAGCAGTTCTTC	CASSVGTMDEQFF
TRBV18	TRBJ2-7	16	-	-	TGTGCCAGCTCACCTCTAGTCCGGCAGGGGCCGCGCGAGCAGTACTTC	CASSPLVRQGPREQYF
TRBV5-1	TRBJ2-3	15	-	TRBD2	TGCGCCAGCAGCTTGGAGCGGGGGAGCACAGATACGCAGTATTTT	CASSLERGSTDTQYF
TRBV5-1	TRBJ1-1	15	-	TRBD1	TGCGCCAGCAGCCTGGGACAGACCTTGAACACTGAAGCTTTCTTT	CASSLGQTLNTEAFF
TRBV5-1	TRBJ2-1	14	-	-	TGCGCCAGCAGGACGGGGACACCCGAGGGTGAGCAGTTCTTC	CASRTGTPEGEQFF
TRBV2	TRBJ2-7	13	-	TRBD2	TGTGCCAGCAGTGAATTGCGGGGGGTAGAGCAGTACTTC	CASSELRGVEQYF
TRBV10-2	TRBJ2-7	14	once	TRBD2	TGCGCCAGCAGTGAGTTTAGGACTAGGGACGAGCAGTACTTC	CASSEFRTRDEQYF
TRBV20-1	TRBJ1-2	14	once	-	TGCAGTGCTAGTCTAAGTCGGGAAACCGATGGCTACACCTTC	CSASLSRETDGYTF
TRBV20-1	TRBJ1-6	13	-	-	TGCAGTGCTAGTTACAGGGAAAATTCACCCCTCCACTTT	CSASYRENSPLHF
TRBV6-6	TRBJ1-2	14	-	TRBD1	TGTGCCAGCAGTCAGACAGGGGGAAACTATGGCTACACCTTC	CASSQTGGNYGYTF
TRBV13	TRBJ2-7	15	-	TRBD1	TGTGCCAGCAGCTGCCGGGACAGACAGGCCTACGAGCAGTACTTC	CASSCRDRQAYEQYF
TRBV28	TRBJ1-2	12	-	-	TGTGCCAGCAGTTTGCCGGGGTATGGCTACACCTTC	CASSLPGYGYTF
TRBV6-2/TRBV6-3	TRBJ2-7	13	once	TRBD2	TGTGCCAGTAGTTACGGGGGGGGTTGGGAGCAGTACTTC	CASSYGGGWEQYF
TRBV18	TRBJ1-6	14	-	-	TGTGCCAGCTCACTACAGTCAAGTAATTCACCCCTCCACTTT	CASSLQSSNSPLHF
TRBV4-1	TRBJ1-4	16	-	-	TGCGCCAGCAGCCCGGGCACGGGGAGGAGTAATGAAAAACTGTTTTTT	CASSPGTGRSNEKLFF
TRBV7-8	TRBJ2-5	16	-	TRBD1	TGTGCCAGCAGCTACGGCCCCGGGACAGGGCGAGAGACCCAGTACTTC	CASSYGPGTGRETQYF
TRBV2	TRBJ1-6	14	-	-	TGTGCCAGCAGTTGGAGGGCCTATAATTCACCCCTCCACTTT	CASSWRAYNSPLHF
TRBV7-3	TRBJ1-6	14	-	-	TGTGCCAGCAGCCTGGACACACCTAATTCACCCCTCCACTTT	CASSLDTPNSPLHF
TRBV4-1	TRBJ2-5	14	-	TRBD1	TGCGCCAGCAGCCGCGGACAGGGTGGTGAGACCCAGTACTTC	CASSRGQGGETQYF
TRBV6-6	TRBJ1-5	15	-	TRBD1	TGTGCCAGCAGTTATCAGGGGGCAGGCAATCAGCCCCAGCATTTT	CASSYQGAGNQPQHF
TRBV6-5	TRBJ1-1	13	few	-	TGTGCCAGCAGTTACCCCGGCGGCGTAGAAGCTTTCTTT	CASSYPGGVEAFF
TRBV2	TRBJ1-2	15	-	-	TGTGCCAGCAGTGAAGTACCCCAGGGTAATGAGGGCTACACCTTC	CASSEVPQGNEGYTF
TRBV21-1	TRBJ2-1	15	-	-	TGTGCCAGCAGCAACGTAGGGGGCGATTACAATGAGCAGTTCTTC	CASSNVGGDYNEQFF
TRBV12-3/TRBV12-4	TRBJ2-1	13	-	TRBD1	TGTGCCAGCTTAGACAGGGACAACAATGAGCAGTTCTTC	CASLDRDNNEQFF
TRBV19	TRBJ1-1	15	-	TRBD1	TGTGCCAGTAAGGCCTCGGGGACAGATAGGGTGGTGGCTTTCTTT	CASKASGTDRVVAFF
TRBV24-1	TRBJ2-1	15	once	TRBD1	TGTGCCACCAGTGACCCAAGGACAGGGGGAAATGAGCAGTTCTTC	CATSDPRTGGNEQFF
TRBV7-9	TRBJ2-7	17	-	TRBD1	TGTGCCAGCATCTCTCCGCTGGGGACAGGGGGCTCCTACGAGCAGTACTTC	CASISPLGTGGSYEQYF
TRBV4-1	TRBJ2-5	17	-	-	TGCGCCAGCAGCCAAGGTACAGGGGGGGGCCTGCGAGAGACCCAGTACTTC	CASSQGTGGGLRETQYF
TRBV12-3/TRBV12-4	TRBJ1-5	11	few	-	TGTGCCAGCAGTGCGGGCAAGCCCCAGCATTTT	CASSAGKPQHF
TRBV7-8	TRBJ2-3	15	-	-	TGTGCCAGCAGCTTAGCGCCGACTAGCACAGATACGCAGTATTTT	CASSLAPTSTDTQYF
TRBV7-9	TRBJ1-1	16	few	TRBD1	TGTGCCAGCAGCTTAGTAACAGGGGCGGTATGGCCCGAAGCTTTCTTT	CASSLVTGAVWPEAFF
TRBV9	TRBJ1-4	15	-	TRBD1	TGTGCCAGCAGCGAGGGGGGACAGGGTGGAGAAAAACTGTTTTTT	CASSEGGQGGEKLFF
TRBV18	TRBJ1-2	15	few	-	TGTGCCAGCTCACCAGACCGCGGAAGTCGTCTTGGCTACACCTTC	CASSPDRGSRLGYTF
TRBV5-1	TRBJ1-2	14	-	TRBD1	TGCGCCAGCAGCTTGCAGGGGGAGGACTATGGCTACACCTTC	CASSLQGEDYGYTF
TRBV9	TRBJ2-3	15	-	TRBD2	TGTGCCAGCAGCGTAAGAGGAGCGGGGGAAGATACGCAGTATTTT	CASSVRGAGEDTQYF
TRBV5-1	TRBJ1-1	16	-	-	TGCGCCAGCAGCTTGGCCCCTCAAACGGGTGGCACTGAAGCTTTCTTT	CASSLAPQTGGTEAFF
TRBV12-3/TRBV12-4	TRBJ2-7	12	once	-	TGTGCCAGCAGCCCTCAGGGGTACGAGCAGTACTTC	CASSPQGYEQYF
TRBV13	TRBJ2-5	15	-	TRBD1	TGTGCCAGCAGCACCCCGACAGGGTTCCGAGAGACCCAGTACTTC	CASSTPTGFRETQYF
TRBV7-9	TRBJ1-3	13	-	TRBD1	TGTGCCAGCAGCCCCAGGGACAGGATAACCATATATTTT	CASSPRDRITIYF